The next 19 T cell receptor beta chains were all read from a single sample in a study of identical twins. One entry per CDR3 protein, called by TCRdb with MiXCR from the 5' RACE reads. The sample consists of about 570,000 distinct CDR3 sequences, roughly 9.9% of them appearing once. These sequences were also reported in another study, on yellow fever vaccine responses in identical twins.

Sample: PBMCs. The receptors come from a woman in her late teens or twenties in good health.

CDR3 DNA sequence: TGCGCCAGCAGTAGGGAGACGTCCTCACGGGCCTTCTACGAGCAGTACTTC. Amino acids: CASSRETSSRAFYEQYF. This chain joins TRBV5-1 and TRBJ2-7, with a tentative D call TRBD2 (5 bases). Trimming stripped 5 bases from V and 3 bases from J, with 24 bases between. CDR3 length: 17 residues. Germline V gene lookup returns CDR1 SGHRS and CDR2 YFSETQ.

This clonotype was counted between two and nine times. The CDR3 sequence is CASSFQGVYEQYF. Written as DNA, the CDR3 is TGCGCCAGCAGCTTTCAGGGAGTCTACGAGCAGTACTTC. This sequence joins TRBV5-1 and TRBJ2-7; D is tentatively TRBD1 or TRBD2 (5 bases each). V shed 2 bases and J shed 3 bases, with 9 bases lying between them. This CDR3 spans 13 amino acids. Looked up from germline, CDR1 is SGHRS and CDR2 is YFSETQ.

This clonotype was detected many times. This chain connects TRBV6-5 to TRBJ2-7; D possibly corresponds to TRBD1 (6 bases). Germline CDR1 reads MNHEY; CDR2 reads SVGAGI. The CDR3 spans 14 residues. Between the trimmed V and J ends, which lost 4 bases and 2 bases, there was a span of 12 bases. The CDR3 spells CASSFRDIPYEQYF. Here the CDR3 DNA reads TGTGCCAGCAGTTTCCGGGACATCCCCTACGAGCAGTACTTC.

The genes are TRBV18 and TRBJ2-1, with D tentatively TRBD1 (6 bases). The length of the CDR3 is 14 residues. CDR1 is KGHSH, CDR2 LQKENI, per germline. V lost 1 base to trimming and J lost 9 bases, with 13 bases between them. This CDR3 reads CASSPLLQGGEQFF. CDR3 in DNA: TGTGCCAGCTCACCACTTTTACAGGGCGGTGAGCAGTTCTTC.

The rearrangement links TRBV5-1 to TRBJ1-1; tentative D call: TRBD1 (6 bases). CDR3 length: 14 amino acids. Germline assignment: CDR1 SGHRS and CDR2 YFSETQ. Trimming left V 6 bases short and J 3 bases short, with 15 bases between. Written as DNA, the CDR3 is TGCGCCAGCACCCGGGGGGGCCTGGACACTGAAGCTTTCTTT. Protein sequence: CASTRGGLDTEAFF.

CDR3 sequence (DNA): TGCGCCAGCAGCCAAAACACGGACAGGAACACTGAAGCTTTCTTT. Its protein product is CASSQNTDRNTEAFF. This chain uses TRBV4-3 with TRBJ1-1; maybe TRBD1 (6 bases). Germline loops: CDR1 LGHNA, CDR2 YSLEER. V dropped 2 bases and J dropped 1 base, with 11 bases sitting between them. CDR3 length: 15 residues.

This clonotype was counted only a few times. The V and J genes are TRBV20-1 and TRBJ2-1, with unresolved D. The V end lost 5 bases, the J end lost 9 bases, and 23 bases lay between the germline ends. CDR1 is DFQATT and CDR2 is SNEGSKA in the germline V gene (reference sequence). The CDR3 is made up of 15 amino acids. The CDR3: CSAALLSKAAGEQFF. CDR3 bases: TGCAGTGCTGCCTTACTATCAAAGGCGGCTGGTGAGCAGTTCTTC.

This clonotype was seen only a few times. The chain's CDR3 is CASSMGINTEAFF. CDR3 sequence (DNA): TGTGCCAGTAGTATGGGCATTAACACTGAAGCTTTCTTT. The chain uses TRBV19 and TRBJ1-1; no definite D call. Trimming cost V 3 bases and J 2 bases, with 7 bases left between them. Germline-derived CDR1 and CDR2 are LNHDA and SQIVND (reference sequence). The length of the CDR3 is 13 residues.

The table lists this clonotype with a few counts. The chain recombines TRBV20-1 with TRBJ2-2, with D perhaps TRBD2 (7 bases). The CDR3 sequence is 15 residues long. CDR1 and CDR2 (germline): DFQATT, SNEGSKA (reference sequence). V was pared by 6 bases and J by 0 bases, with 14 bases between. CDR3 amino acids: CSAEGGGPNTGELFF. DNA for the CDR3: TGCAGTGCCGAGGGGGGGGGGCCGAACACCGGGGAGCTGTTTTTT.

This clonotype was seen a few times. V gene TRBV29-1 combines with J gene TRBJ2-3; no definite D call. CDR1 SQVTM and CDR2 ANQGSEA come from the germline V gene. V lost 4 bases, J lost 3 bases, and 11 bases lay in between. The CDR3 spans 13 residues. The CDR3, as DNA: TGCAGCGTTGTGGTAGAGAGAACAGATACGCAGTATTTT. Translating it yields CSVVVERTDTQYF.

V usage is TRBV6-5 and J usage is TRBJ2-5; perhaps TRBD2 as D (7 bases). This CDR3 comprises 16 residues. Germline V CDR1 and CDR2: MNHEY, SVGAGI. Trimming took 0 bases from V and 5 from J, leaving 16 bases between them. CDR3 sequence (DNA): TGTGCCAGCAGTTACTCTGCTAGCGGAGGGGGGGAGACCCAGTACTTC. Translated, it gives CASSYSASGGGETQYF.

This clonotype was picked up a small number of times. The chain links TRBV7-6 to TRBJ2-3, with 10 bases fitting TRBD2. V was clipped by 5 bases and J by 2 bases; unmatched bases: 7. The CDR3 runs 16 residues. Germline values: CDR1 SGHVS, CDR2 FNYEAQ. The CDR3: CASSPTSGDFTDTQYF. DNA of the CDR3: TGTGCCAGCAGCCCAACTAGCGGGGACTTCACAGATACGCAGTATTTT. Together with reference TRBV7-6 and TRBJ2-3, the CDR3 gives the full variable domain: GAGVSQSPRYKVTKRGQDVALRCDPISGHVSLYWYRQALGQGPEFLTYFNYEAQQDKSGLPNDRFSAERPEGSISTLTIQRTEQRDSAMYRCASSPTSGDFTDTQYFGPGTRLTVL.

The gene calls are TRBV20-1 and TRBJ2-1; 8 nucleotides align to TRBD2. With 0 bases clipped from V and 6 bases from J, the junction kept 22 bases outside the gene matches. This CDR3 has 20 amino acids. CDR1 and CDR2 (germline): DFQATT, SNEGSKA (reference sequence). CDR3 sequence reads: CSARDLYFGGGGRTGNEQFF. The CDR3 DNA follows: TGCAGTGCTAGAGATCTCTATTTCGGTGGCGGCGGGAGGACGGGCAATGAGCAGTTCTTC.

This clonotype was detected ten times or more. V is TRBV18 and J is TRBJ2-3; D is undetermined. With 6 bases removed from V and 5 bases from J, the gap between germline ends came to 9 bases. Germline V gene data show CDR1 as KGHSH and CDR2 as LQKENI. This CDR3 has 12 residues. Here the CDR3 reads CASSLKKDTQYF. In nucleotides, the CDR3 is TGTGCCAGCTCCCTCAAAAAAGATACGCAGTATTTT.

This chain links TRBV25-1 with TRBJ2-3, with 10 bases fitting TRBD2. V lost 6 bases to trimming and J lost 2 bases; unmatched junction nucleotides: 14. The CDR3 consists of 18 residues. Germline assignment: CDR1 MGHDK and CDR2 SYGVNS. The CDR3 DNA follows: TGTGCCAGCAGCCCCGGGAGGTCTAGCGGGAGCCTCACAGATACGCAGTATTTT. Encoded protein: CASSPGRSSGSLTDTQYF.

The chain links TRBV3-1 to TRBJ2-4, with a weak D call TRBD1 (6 bases). Germline loops: CDR1 LGHDT, CDR2 YNNKEL (reference sequence). The CDR3 runs to 14 residues. The V end was cut by 4 bases, the J end by 8 bases, with 15 bases between. CDR3 region: CASSLMTGDDIQYF. The DNA of the CDR3 is TGTGCCAGCAGCCTTATGACAGGCGATGACATTCAGTACTTC.

This clonotype was seen ten or more times. The chain recombines TRBV20-1 with TRBJ2-7; no firm D call. The germline V and J ends were trimmed by 6 bases and 0 bases, with 9 bases remaining between them. This CDR3 is built from 12 residues. Germline V gives CDR1 DFQATT, CDR2 SNEGSKA (reference sequence). CDR3: CSAQDGSYEQYF. The CDR3 bases are TGCAGTGCCCAGGACGGCTCCTACGAGCAGTACTTC.

The chain links TRBV6-2 or TRBV6-3 to TRBJ2-6; D not certain. CDR1 is MNHEY, CDR2 SVGEGT, per germline. V was shortened by 7 bases and J by 3 bases, with 7 bases between the two germline ends. This CDR3 is 13 amino acids long. Written as DNA, the CDR3 is TGTGCCAGCATGTTGGGTGGGGCCAACGTCCTGACTTTC. Its protein product is CASMLGGANVLTF.

This clonotype has more than one count but fewer than ten. This sequence joins TRBV7-8 and TRBJ2-1; 10 nucleotides match TRBD1. The CDR3 consists of 18 residues. The J segment lost 6 bases and the V segment lost 2 bases, leaving 13 bases of the junction unmatched. The V gene's germline CDR1 is SGHVS and CDR2 FQNEAQ. The CDR3 sequence: CASSLYVGGQGSLNEQFF. The CDR3 DNA follows: TGTGCCAGCAGCTTATACGTAGGGGGACAGGGGTCCCTCAATGAGCAGTTCTTC.